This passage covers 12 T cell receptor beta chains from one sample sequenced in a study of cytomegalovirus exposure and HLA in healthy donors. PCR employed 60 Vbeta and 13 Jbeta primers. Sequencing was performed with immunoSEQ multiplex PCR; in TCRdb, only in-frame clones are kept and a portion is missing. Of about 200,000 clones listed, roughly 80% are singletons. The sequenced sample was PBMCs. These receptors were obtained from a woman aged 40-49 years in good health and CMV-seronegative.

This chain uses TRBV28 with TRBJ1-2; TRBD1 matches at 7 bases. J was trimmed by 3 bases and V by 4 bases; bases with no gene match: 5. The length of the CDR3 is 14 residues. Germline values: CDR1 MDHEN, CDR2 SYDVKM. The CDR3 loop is CASSYPGTDYGYTF. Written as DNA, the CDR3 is TGTGCCAGCAGTTATCCAGGGACAGACTATGGCTACACCTTC.

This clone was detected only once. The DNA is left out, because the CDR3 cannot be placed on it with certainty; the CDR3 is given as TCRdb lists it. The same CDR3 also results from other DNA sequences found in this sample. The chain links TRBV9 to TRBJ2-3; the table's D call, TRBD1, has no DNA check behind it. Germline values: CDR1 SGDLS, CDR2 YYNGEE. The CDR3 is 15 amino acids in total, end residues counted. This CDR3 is CASSVGVGTTDTQYF.

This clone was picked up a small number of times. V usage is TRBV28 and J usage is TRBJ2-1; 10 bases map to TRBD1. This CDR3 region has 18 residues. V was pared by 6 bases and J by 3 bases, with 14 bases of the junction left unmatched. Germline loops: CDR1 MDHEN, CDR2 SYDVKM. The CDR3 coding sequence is TGTGCCAGCAGAGACGTAAAAACGGGACAGGGGCTCTACAATGAGCAGTTCTTC. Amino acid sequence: CASRDVKTGQGLYNEQFF.

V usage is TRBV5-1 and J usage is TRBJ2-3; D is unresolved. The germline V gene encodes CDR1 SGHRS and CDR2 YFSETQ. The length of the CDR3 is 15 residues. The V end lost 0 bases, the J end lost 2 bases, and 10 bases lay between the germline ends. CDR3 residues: CASSLVPATTDTQYF. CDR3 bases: TGCGCCAGCAGCTTGGTTCCAGCGACCACAGATACGCAGTATTTT.

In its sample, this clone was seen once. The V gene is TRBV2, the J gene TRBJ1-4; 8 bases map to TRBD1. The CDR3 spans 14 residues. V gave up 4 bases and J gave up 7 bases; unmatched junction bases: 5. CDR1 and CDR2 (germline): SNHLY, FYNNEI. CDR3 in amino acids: CASSVYRGSEKLFF. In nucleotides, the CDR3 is TGTGCCAGCAGTGTATACAGGGGGTCTGAAAAACTGTTTTTT.

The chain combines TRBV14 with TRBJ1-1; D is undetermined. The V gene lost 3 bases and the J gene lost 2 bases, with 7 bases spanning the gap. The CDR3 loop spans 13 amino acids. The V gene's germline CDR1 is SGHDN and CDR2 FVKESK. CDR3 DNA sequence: TGTGCCAGCAGCCAGGGCAGAAACACTGAAGCTTTCTTT. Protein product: CASSQGRNTEAFF.

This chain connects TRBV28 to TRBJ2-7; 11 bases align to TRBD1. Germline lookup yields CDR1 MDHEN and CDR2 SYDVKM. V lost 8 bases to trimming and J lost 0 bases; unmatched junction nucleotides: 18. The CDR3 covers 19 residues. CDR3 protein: CASRTAYRDRGTISYEQYF. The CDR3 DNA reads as TGTGCCAGCCGCACCGCGTATAGGGACAGGGGGACCATCTCCTACGAGCAGTACTTC.

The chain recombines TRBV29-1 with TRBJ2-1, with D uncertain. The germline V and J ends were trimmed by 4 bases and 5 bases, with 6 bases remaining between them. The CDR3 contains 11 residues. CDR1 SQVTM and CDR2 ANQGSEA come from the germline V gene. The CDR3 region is CSVGWHNEQFF. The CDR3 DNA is TGCAGCGTTGGGTGGCACAATGAGCAGTTCTTC.

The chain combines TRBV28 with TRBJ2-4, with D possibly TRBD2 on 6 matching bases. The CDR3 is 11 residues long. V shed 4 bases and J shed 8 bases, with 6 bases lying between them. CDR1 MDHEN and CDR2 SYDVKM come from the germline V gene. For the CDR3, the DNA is TGTGCCAGCAGTTGGGAGGACATTCAGTACTTC. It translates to CASSWEDIQYF.

The CDR3 DNA reads as TGTGCCAGCAGCAAAACCGGACAGGGGGCTAATGAGCAGTACTTC. It is translated as CASSKTGQGANEQYF. The chain is built from TRBV5-6 and TRBJ2-7, with 11 bases aligning to TRBD1. Trimming at V came to 4 bases and at J to 7 bases, leaving 10 bases not matched to a gene. The CDR3 covers 15 residues. Germline V gene sequence: CDR1 SGHDT, CDR2 YYEEEE.

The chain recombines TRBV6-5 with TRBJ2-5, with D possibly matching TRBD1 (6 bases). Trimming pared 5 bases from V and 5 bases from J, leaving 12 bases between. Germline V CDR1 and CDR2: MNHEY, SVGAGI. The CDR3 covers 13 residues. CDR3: CASSQGWRETQYF. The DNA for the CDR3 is TGTGCCAGCAGTCAGGGGTGGAGGGAGACCCAGTACTTC.

CDR3 sequence: CASIPGTSGLSTDTQYF. In nucleotides, the CDR3 is TGTGCCAGCATCCCCGGGACTAGCGGGTTGAGCACAGATACGCAGTATTTT. V usage is TRBV28 and J usage is TRBJ2-3; 12 bases agree with TRBD2. The V gene's germline CDR1 is MDHEN and CDR2 SYDVKM. The CDR3 length is 17 residues. The junction had 8 bases not matched to a gene; V was cut back by 7 bases and J by 0 bases.